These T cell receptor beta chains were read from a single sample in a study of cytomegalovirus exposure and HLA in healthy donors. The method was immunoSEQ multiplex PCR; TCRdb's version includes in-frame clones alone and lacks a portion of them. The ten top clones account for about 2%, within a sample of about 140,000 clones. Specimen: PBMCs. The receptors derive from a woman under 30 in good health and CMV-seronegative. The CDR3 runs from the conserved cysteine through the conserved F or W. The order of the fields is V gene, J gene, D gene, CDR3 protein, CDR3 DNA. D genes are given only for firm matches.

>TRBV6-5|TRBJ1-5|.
CASNPGAVQPQHF
TGTGCCAGCAATCCAGGGGCGGTTCAGCCCCAGCATTTT
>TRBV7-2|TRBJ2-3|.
CASSLVADTQYF
TGTGCCAGCAGCTTGGTAGCAGATACGCAGTATTTT
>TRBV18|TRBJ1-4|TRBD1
CASSAQGAQGKLFF
TGTGCCAGCTCAGCACAGGGGGCCCAAGGAAAACTGTTTTTT
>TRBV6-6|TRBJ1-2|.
CASSFVDGGPDGYTF
TGTGCCAGCAGTTTCGTAGACGGGGGGCCCGATGGCTACACCTTC
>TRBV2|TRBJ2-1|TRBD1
CASSDGTGIGEQFF
TGTGCCAGCAGTGATGGGACAGGGATTGGTGAGCAGTTCTTC
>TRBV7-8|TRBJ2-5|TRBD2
CASSSSGTSGQETQYF
TGTGCCAGCAGCTCATCCGGGACTAGCGGCCAAGAGACCCAGTACTTC
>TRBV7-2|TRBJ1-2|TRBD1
CASTQQGRGYTF
TGTGCCAGCACTCAACAGGGGAGAGGCTACACCTTC
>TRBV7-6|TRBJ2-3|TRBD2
CASSPTSGGTQYF
TGTGCCAGCAGTCCCACTAGCGGGGGCACGCAGTATTTT
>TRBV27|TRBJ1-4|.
CASSRHSPNEKLFF
TGTGCCAGCAGTCGACACTCACCTAATGAAAAACTGTTTTTT
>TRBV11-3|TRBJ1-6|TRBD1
CASSLGSTGSLHF
TGTGCCAGCAGCTTAGGGTCGACAGGGTCCCTCCACTTT
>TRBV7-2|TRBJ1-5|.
CASSWNQGNQPQHF
TGTGCCAGCAGCTGGAACCAGGGAAATCAGCCCCAGCATTTT
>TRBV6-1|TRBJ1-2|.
CASSYDRRLRGYTF
TGTGCCAGCAGCTACGACAGGAGGCTGAGAGGCTACACCTTC
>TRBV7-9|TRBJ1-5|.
CASSFGPRDQPQHF
TGTGCCAGCAGCTTCGGGCCCAGGGATCAGCCCCAGCATTTT
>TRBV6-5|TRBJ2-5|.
CASSYQETQYF
TGTGCCAGCAGCTACCAAGAGACCCAGTACTTC
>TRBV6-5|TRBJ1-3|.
CASSSGRPGNTIYF
TGTGCCAGCAGCTCGGGAAGGCCTGGAAACACCATATATTTT
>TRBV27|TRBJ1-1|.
CASSLSARGTEAFF
TGTGCCAGCAGTTTATCTGCCCGGGGGACTGAAGCTTTCTTT
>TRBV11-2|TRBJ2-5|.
CASSLGPPGGSQETQYF
TGTGCCAGCAGCTTGGGGCCTCCGGGTGGAAGTCAAGAGACCCAGTACTTC
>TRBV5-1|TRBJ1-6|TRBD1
CASSSTGFNGDSPLHF
TGCGCCAGCAGCTCGACAGGGTTCAACGGTGATTCACCCCTCCACTTT
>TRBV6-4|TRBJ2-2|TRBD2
CASSVTSGSGTGELFF
TGTGCCAGCAGTGTGACTAGCGGGAGTGGGACCGGGGAGCTGTTTTTT
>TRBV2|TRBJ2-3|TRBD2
CASSLRAGGLLDTQYF
TGTGCCAGCAGTTTGAGAGCGGGAGGCCTCCTGGATACGCAGTATTTT
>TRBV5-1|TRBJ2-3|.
CASSSSGDTDTQYF
TGCGCCAGCAGCTCGAGCGGAGACACAGATACGCAGTATTTT
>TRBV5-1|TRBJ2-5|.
CASSLITGREETQYF
TGCGCCAGCAGCTTAATCACGGGAAGGGAAGAGACCCAGTACTTC
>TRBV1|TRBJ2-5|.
CTSSRERSRVPRKETQYF
TGCACCAGCAGCCGAGAGAGGTCGAGGGTCCCCCGGAAGGAGACCCAGTACTTC
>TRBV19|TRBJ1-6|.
CASSIRGSGRSPLHF
TGTGCCAGTAGTATTCGGGGGAGTGGACGTTCACCCCTCCACTTT
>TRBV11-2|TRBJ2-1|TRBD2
CASSLEISPLARTNEQFF
TGTGCCAGCAGCTTAGAGATCTCCCCACTAGCGAGGACGAATGAGCAGTTCTTC
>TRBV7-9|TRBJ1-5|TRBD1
CASSLGTGEYQPQHF
TGTGCCAGCAGCTTAGGGACAGGGGAGTATCAGCCCCAGCATTTT
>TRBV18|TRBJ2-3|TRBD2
CASSEREGPDTQYF
TGTGCCAGCTCGGAGCGGGAGGGCCCAGATACGCAGTATTTT
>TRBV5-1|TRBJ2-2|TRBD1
CASPWGFQGATGELFF
TGCGCCAGCCCCTGGGGGTTTCAGGGGGCTACCGGGGAGCTGTTTTTT
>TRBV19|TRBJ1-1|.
CASSPRPANQGGAFF
TGTGCCAGTAGCCCCCGTCCTGCTAATCAAGGGGGAGCTTTCTTT
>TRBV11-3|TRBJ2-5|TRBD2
CASSLIAGQETQYF
TGTGCCAGCAGCTTAATAGCGGGGCAAGAGACCCAGTACTTC
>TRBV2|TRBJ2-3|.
CASRGRGFTDTQYF
TGTGCCAGCAGGGGTCGCGGGTTCACAGATACGCAGTATTTT
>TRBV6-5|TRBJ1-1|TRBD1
CASSQGPGGNAEAFF
TGTGCCAGCAGCCAGGGACCAGGGGGTAACGCTGAAGCTTTCTTT
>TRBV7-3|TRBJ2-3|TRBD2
CASSRSGREYTQYF
TGTGCCAGCAGCCGCAGCGGGAGGGAGTATACGCAGTATTTT
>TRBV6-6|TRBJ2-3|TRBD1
CASSPGQAKDTQYF
TGTGCCAGCAGTCCGGGACAGGCTAAAGATACGCAGTATTTT
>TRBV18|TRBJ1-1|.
CASSPGEGMNTEAFF
TGTGCCAGCTCACCTGGAGAGGGCATGAACACTGAAGCTTTCTTT
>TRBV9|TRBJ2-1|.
CASSATGTLYNEQFF
TGTGCCAGCAGCGCTACCGGGACTCTATACAATGAGCAGTTCTTC
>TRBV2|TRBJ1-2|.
CASSESGQGGSGYTF
TGTGCCAGCAGTGAATCAGGGCAGGGAGGAAGCGGCTACACCTTC
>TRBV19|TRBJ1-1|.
CASSIGENTEAFF
TGTGCCAGTAGTATCGGGGAGAACACTGAAGCTTTCTTT
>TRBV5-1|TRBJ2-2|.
CASLTGAGGWTGELFF
TGCGCCAGTCTGACAGGGGCGGGAGGGTGGACCGGGGAGCTGTTTTTT
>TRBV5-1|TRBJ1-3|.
CASGTRNTIYF
TGCGCCAGTGGAACTAGAAACACCATATATTTT
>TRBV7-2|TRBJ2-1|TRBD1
CASSPPPRQGGYNEQFF
TGTGCCAGCAGTCCCCCCCCTAGACAGGGGGGTTACAATGAGCAGTTCTTC
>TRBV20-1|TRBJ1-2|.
CSAHGTYYTF
TGCAGTGCGCACGGGACTTACTACACCTTC
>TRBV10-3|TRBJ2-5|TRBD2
CAISGAGGGETQYF
TGTGCCATCAGTGGAGCGGGAGGGGGGGAGACCCAGTACTTC
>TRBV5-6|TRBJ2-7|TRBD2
CASSLGTSGRVYEQYF
TGTGCCAGCAGCTTGGGGACTAGCGGGAGAGTCTACGAGCAGTACTTC
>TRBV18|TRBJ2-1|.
CASGERVSYNEQFF
TGTGCCAGCGGCGAGCGGGTCTCCTACAATGAGCAGTTCTTC
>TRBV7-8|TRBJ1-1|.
CASSSGRNTEAFF
TGTGCCAGCAGCTCCGGTAGGAACACTGAAGCTTTCTTT
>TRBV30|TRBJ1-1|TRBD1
CAWGPGQGGAFF
TGTGCCTGGGGTCCCGGACAGGGGGGAGCTTTCTTT
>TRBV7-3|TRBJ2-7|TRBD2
CASSAGLAGAEQYF
TGTGCCAGCAGCGCGGGACTAGCGGGAGCCGAGCAGTACTTC
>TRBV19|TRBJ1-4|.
CASSNRQDEKLFF
TGTGCCAGTAGTAACCGACAGGACGAAAAACTGTTTTTT
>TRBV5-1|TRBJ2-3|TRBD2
CASSFLAGEISDTQYF
TGCGCCAGCAGCTTCCTAGCGGGAGAGATCTCAGATACGCAGTATTTT